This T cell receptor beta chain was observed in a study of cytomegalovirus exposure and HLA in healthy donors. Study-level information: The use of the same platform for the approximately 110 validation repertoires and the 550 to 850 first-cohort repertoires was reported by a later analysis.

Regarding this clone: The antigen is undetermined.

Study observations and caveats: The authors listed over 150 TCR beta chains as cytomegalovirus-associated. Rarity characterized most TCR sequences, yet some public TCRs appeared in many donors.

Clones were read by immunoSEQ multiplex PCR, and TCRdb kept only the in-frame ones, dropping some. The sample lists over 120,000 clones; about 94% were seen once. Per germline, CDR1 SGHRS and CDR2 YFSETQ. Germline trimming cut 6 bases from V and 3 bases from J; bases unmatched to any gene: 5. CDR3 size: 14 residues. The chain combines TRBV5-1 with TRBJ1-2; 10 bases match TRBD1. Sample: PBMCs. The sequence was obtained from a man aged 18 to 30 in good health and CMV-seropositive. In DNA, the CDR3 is TGCGCCAGCAACCTAGGGACAGGGGACTATGGCTACACCTTC. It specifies CASNLGTGDYGYTF.